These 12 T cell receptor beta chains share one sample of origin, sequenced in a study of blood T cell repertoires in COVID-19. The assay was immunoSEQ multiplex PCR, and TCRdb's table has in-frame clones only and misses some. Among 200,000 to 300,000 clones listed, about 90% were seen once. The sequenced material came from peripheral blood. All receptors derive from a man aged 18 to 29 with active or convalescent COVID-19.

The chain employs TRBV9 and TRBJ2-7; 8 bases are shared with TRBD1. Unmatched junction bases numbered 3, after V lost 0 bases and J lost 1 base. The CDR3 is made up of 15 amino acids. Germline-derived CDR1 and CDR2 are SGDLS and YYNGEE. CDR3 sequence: CASSVAGTGSYEQYF. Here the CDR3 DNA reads TGTGCCAGCAGCGTAGCTGGGACAGGATCCTACGAGCAGTACTTC.

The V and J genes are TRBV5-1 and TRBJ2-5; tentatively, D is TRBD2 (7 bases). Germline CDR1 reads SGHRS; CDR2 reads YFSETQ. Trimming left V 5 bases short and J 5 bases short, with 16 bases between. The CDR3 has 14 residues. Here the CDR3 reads CASSPSGGRETQYF. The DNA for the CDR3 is TGCGCCAGCAGTCCCTCGGGGGGCAGGGAGACCCAGTACTTC.

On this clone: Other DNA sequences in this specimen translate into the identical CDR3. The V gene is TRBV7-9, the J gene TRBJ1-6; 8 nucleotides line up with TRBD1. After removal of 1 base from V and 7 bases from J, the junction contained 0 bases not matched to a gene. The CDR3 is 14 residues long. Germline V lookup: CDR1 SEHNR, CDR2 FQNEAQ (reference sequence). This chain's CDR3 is CASSLGTGNSPLHF. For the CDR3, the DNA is TGTGCCAGCAGCTTAGGGACAGGGAATTCACCCCTCCACTTT.

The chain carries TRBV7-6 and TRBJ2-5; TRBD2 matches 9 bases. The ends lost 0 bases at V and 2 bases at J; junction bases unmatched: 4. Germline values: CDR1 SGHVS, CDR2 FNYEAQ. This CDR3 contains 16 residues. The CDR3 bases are TGTGCCAGCAGCTTAGCGCTCCTAGCGGGACAAGAGACCCAGTACTTC. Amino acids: CASSLALLAGQETQYF. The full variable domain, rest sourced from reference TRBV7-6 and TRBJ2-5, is GAGVSQSPRYKVTKRGQDVALRCDPISGHVSLYWYRQALGQGPEFLTYFNYEAQQDKSGLPNDRFSAERPEGSISTLTIQRTEQRDSAMYRCASSLALLAGQETQYFGPGTRLLVL.

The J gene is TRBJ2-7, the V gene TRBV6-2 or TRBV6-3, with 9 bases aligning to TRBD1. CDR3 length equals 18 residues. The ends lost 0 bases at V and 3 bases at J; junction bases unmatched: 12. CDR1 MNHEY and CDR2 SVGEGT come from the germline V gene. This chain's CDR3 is CASSYSGQGTWGVYEQYF. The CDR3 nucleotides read TGTGCCAGCAGTTACTCGGGACAGGGAACGTGGGGCGTCTACGAGCAGTACTTC.

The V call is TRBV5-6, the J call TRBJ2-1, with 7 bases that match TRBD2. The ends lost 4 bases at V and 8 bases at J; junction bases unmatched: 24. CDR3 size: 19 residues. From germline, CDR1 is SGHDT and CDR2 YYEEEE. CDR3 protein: CASSLDRARLALRADEQFF. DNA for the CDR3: TGTGCCAGCAGCCTCGACAGAGCCCGACTAGCCCTAAGGGCCGATGAGCAGTTCTTC.

The CDR3: CASSPPAGSTSYEQYF. CDR3 sequence (DNA): TGTGCCAGCTCACCACCCGCGGGTAGCACCTCCTACGAGCAGTACTTC. The chain couples TRBV18 to TRBJ2-7, with D possibly matching TRBD2 (5 bases). This CDR3 region has 16 residues. In germline, CDR1 is KGHSH, CDR2 LQKENI. V shed 0 bases and J shed 0 bases, with 12 bases lying between them.

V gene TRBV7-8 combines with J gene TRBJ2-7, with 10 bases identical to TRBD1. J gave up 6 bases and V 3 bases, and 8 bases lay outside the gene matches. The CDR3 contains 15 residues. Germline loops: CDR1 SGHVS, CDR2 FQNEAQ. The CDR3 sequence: CASSFRDRGLGEQYF. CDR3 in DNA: TGTGCCAGCAGCTTCCGGGACAGGGGACTCGGCGAGCAGTACTTC.

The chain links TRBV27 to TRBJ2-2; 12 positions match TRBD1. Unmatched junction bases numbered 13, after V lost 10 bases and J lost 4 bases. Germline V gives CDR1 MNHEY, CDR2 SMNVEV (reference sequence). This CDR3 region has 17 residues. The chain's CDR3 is CATIPLGTGGFTGELFF. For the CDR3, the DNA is TGTGCCACCATCCCTTTAGGGACAGGGGGCTTCACCGGGGAGCTGTTTTTT.

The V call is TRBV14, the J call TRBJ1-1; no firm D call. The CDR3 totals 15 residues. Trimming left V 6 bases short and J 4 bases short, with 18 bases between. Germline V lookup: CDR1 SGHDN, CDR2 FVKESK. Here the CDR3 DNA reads TGTGCCAGCAGTCCACCGACGGGAGGAGGCACTGAAGCTTTCTTT. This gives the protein CASSPPTGGGTEAFF.

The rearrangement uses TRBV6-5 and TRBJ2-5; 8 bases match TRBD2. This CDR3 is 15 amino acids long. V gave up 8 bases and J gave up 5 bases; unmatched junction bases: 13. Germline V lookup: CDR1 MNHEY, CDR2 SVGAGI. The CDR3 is CASGRTGGPGETQYF. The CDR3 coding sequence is TGTGCCAGCGGCCGTACGGGGGGGCCTGGGGAGACCCAGTACTTC.

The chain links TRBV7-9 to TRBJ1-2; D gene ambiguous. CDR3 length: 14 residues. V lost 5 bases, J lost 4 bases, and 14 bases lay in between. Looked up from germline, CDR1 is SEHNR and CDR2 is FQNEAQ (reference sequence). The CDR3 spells CASSPQVGVYGYTF. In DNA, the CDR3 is TGTGCCAGCAGCCCACAAGTAGGAGTCTATGGCTACACCTTC.